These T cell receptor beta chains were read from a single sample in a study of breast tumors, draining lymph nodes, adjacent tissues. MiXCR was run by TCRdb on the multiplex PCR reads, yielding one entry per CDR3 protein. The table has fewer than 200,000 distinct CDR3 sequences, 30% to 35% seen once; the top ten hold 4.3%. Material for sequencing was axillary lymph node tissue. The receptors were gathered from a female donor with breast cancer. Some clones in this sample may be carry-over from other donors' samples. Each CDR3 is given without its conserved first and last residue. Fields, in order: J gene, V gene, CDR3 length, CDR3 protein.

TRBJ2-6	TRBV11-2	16	ASSFSGTVFSGANVLT
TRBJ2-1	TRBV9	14	ASSGVSGGAQGEQF
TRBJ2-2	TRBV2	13	ATMRQALNTGELF
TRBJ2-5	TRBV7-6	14	ASSYADRAYQGTQY
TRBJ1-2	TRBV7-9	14	ASSLNSDRGNYGYT
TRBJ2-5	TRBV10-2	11	ASQSGGRKTQY
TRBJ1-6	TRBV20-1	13	SARSLDRDNSPLH
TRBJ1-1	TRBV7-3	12	ASSSGGFGSEAF
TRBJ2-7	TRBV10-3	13	AISEGTSGTYEQY
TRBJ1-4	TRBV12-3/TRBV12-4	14	ASSFVPPATNEKLF
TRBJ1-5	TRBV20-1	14	SARAGIWASNQPQH
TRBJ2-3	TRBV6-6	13	ASSYAIAGDYTQY
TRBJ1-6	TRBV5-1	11	ASSLEDNSPLH
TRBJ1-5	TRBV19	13	ASSATTGVNQPQH
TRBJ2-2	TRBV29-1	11	SVDLENTGELF
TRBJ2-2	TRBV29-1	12	SVDRGGETGELF
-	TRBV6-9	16	ASSHSDRADTNTGELF
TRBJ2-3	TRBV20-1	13	SAQRTSGSTDTQY
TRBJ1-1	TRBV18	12	ASSLRQTNTEAF
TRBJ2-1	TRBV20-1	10	SSTRAGNEQF
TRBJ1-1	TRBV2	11	AAEGRYGTEAF
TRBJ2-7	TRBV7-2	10	ASSLLGYEQY
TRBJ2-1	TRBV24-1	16	ATSNPPNGASGKNEQF
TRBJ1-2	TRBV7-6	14	ASSAEVGQVIYGYT
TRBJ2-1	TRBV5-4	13	ASSLGLEKRNEQF
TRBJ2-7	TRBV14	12	ASSQPAGPYEQY